The 26 T cell receptor beta chains given below trace back to one sample, sequenced in a study of a mutant IDH1 vaccine in newly diagnosed glioma. TCRdb keeps only in-frame clones here, not all; method: immunoSEQ multiplex PCR. The sample holds tens of thousands of clones, 80% to 85% seen once. Time point noted: week 23, last vaccination. In every dose of vaccine, 300 ug of mutant IDH1 20-mer peptide was given alongside topical imiquimod. Their antigens are not known. This material consisted of PBMCs, taken from a glioma patient whose treatment included an IDH1 peptide vaccine. The receptors stem from a woman aged 40 to 50 with glioma. Some clones in this sample may be carry-over from other donors' samples.

This CDR3 is CASSIQGDSNQPQHF. The DNA of the CDR3 is TGTGCCAGCAGCATTCAGGGGGATAGCAATCAGCCCCAGCATTTT. The chain links TRBV13 to TRBJ1-5; 7 positions match TRBD1. From germline, CDR1 is PRHDT and CDR2 FYEKMQ (reference sequence). V was clipped by 5 bases and J by 0 bases; unmatched bases: 4. This CDR3 has 15 residues.

This clone showed up just once. The chain uses TRBV6-5 and TRBJ2-2, with D uncertain. Germline V gene lookup returns CDR1 MNHEY and CDR2 SVGAGI. Trimming pared 5 bases from V and 8 bases from J, leaving 18 bases between. This CDR3 contains 15 residues. CDR3 amino acids: CASSIRDLTLGELFF. The CDR3 coding sequence is TGTGCCAGCAGTATCCGCGACCTTACCTTAGGGGAGCTGTTTTTT.

The chain couples TRBV27 to TRBJ1-5; D ambiguous. From germline, CDR1 is MNHEY and CDR2 SMNVEV (reference sequence). V was trimmed by 3 bases and J by 5 bases, leaving 17 bases between them. The CDR3 consists of 16 residues. CDR3 sequence: CASSFLGGNIHQPQHF. CDR3 nucleotides: TGTGCCAGCAGTTTCTTGGGAGGCAATATTCATCAGCCCCAGCATTTT.

The V gene is TRBV6-4, the J gene TRBJ2-5, with D unclear. The CDR3 extends over 13 amino acids. Germline V CDR1 and CDR2: MRHNA, SNTAGT. V lost 3 bases and J 5 bases, leaving 10 bases between the germline ends. CDR3 bases: TGTGCCAGCAGTGAGGGCTCGGAGGAGACCCAGTACTTC. It specifies CASSEGSEETQYF.

The count of this clone is one. The CDR3 protein is CASSLGGGGVYNEQFF. In DNA form, the CDR3 reads TGTGCCAGCAGCCTTGGCGGGGGGGGAGTCTACAATGAGCAGTTCTTC. The V call is TRBV9, the J call TRBJ2-1; 9 bases match TRBD2. CDR1 SGDLS and CDR2 YYNGEE come from the germline V gene. The CDR3 sequence is 16 residues long. V shed 4 bases and J 3 bases; nucleotides not matched to a gene: 8.

The genes are TRBV29-1 and TRBJ1-2, with 9 bases that match TRBD1. Germline V lookup: CDR1 SQVTM, CDR2 ANQGSEA. The trim removed 4 bases at V and 4 bases at J, leaving 4 bases unmatched. This CDR3 is built from 13 residues. The CDR3 DNA reads as TGCAGCGTTGGGACAGGGGATGGCTATGGCTACACCTTC. Protein: CSVGTGDGYGYTF.

In DNA form, the CDR3 reads TGTGCCAGCACGAGGGAGATCAATGAAAAACTGTTTTTT. Its protein is CASTREINEKLFF. The rearrangement joins TRBV7-2 to TRBJ1-4; D uncertain. This CDR3 spans 13 amino acids. Looked up from germline, CDR1 is SGHTA and CDR2 is FQGNSA. Trimming took 7 bases from V and 5 from J, leaving 11 bases between them.

The genes are TRBV5-1 and TRBJ2-1; D is possibly TRBD2 (7 bases). Trimming left V 2 bases short and J 5 bases short, with 17 bases between. The V gene's germline CDR1 is SGHRS and CDR2 YFSETQ. The CDR3 loop spans 16 amino acids. This chain's CDR3 is CASSFGGGAFDNEQFF. CDR3 sequence (DNA): TGCGCCAGCAGCTTCGGTGGGGGGGCCTTTGACAATGAGCAGTTCTTC.

This rearrangement joins TRBV7-2 to TRBJ2-4; weak D call: TRBD2 (7 bases). CDR1 is SGHTA and CDR2 is FQGNSA in the germline V gene. The CDR3 loop spans 15 amino acids. The V and J ends lost 6 bases and 3 bases respectively, with 15 bases between them. The CDR3 loop reads CASSDKGGVKNIQYF. In DNA form, the CDR3 reads TGTGCCAGCAGTGATAAGGGGGGGGTCAAAAACATTCAGTACTTC.

For this clone: A junction boundary mismatches the germline segment, possibly from a read error. The rearrangement joins TRBV7-7 to TRBJ2-7; 8 positions agree with TRBD1. Germline V CDR1 and CDR2: SSHAT, FNYEAQ (reference sequence). The CDR3 extends over 15 amino acids. The DNA for the CDR3 is TGTGCTAGCACCCAGACAGGGGACCTCTCCTACGAGCAGTACTTC. It specifies CASTQTGDLSYEQYF.

This clone was counted a few times. Other DNA sequences in the same sample also yield this CDR3. The CDR3 sequence: CASSPLEGNYGYTF. DNA of the CDR3: TGTGCCAGCAGTCCCCTAGAGGGTAACTATGGCTACACCTTC. The J gene is TRBJ1-2, the V gene TRBV4-2; D gene ambiguous. The CDR3 spans 14 residues. In germline, CDR1 is LGHNA, CDR2 YNFKEQ. The V end lost 6 bases, the J end lost 1 base, and 12 bases lay between the germline ends.

This clone was counted a few times. CDR3 protein: CASSLILRDGYGSPLHF. The DNA of the CDR3 is TGTGCCAGCTCATTGATCCTCAGGGACGGCTATGGATCACCCCTCCACTTT. This chain uses TRBV18 with TRBJ1-6; D perhaps matches TRBD1 (5 bases). The CDR3 covers 17 residues. From germline, CDR1 is KGHSH and CDR2 LQKENI. Trimming took off 5 bases at V and 10 bases at J, with 24 bases between the two ends.

The chain employs TRBV2 and TRBJ1-3; possible D gene TRBD1, 5 bases. The CDR3 covers 15 residues. Germline V gene data show CDR1 as SNHLY and CDR2 as FYNNEI. Trimming left V 5 bases short and J 4 bases short, with 15 bases between. The CDR3 DNA reads as TGTGCCAGCAGTATTTCCAGGACAACCGGAAACACCATATATTTT. Protein product: CASSISRTTGNTIYF.

The V and J genes are TRBV5-1 and TRBJ1-1, with D possibly being TRBD1 (5 bases). CDR3 size: 13 residues. V lost 2 bases and J lost 2, with 7 bases in between. Germline CDR1 SGHRS, CDR2 YFSETQ. This CDR3 reads CASSFDSNTEAFF. The DNA for the CDR3 is TGCGCCAGCAGCTTCGACAGTAACACTGAAGCTTTCTTT.

For this clone: The same CDR3 also results from other DNA sequences found in this sample. The chain couples TRBV19 to TRBJ1-2; TRBD1 matches 9 bases. Looked up from germline, CDR1 is LNHDA and CDR2 is SQIVND (reference sequence). There are 13 residues in the CDR3. Trimming took 5 bases from V and 6 from J; bases not matched to a gene: 4. This CDR3 reads CASSRGQGNGYTF. CDR3 coding DNA: TGTGCCAGTAGTCGGGGACAGGGTAATGGCTACACCTTC.

The gene calls are TRBV5-1 and TRBJ2-6; D gene unclear. Per germline, CDR1 SGHRS and CDR2 YFSETQ. Trimming took off 4 bases at V and 4 bases at J, with 12 bases between the two ends. The CDR3 runs 15 residues. The CDR3 protein is CASSLTLGGANVLTF. CDR3 in DNA: TGCGCCAGCAGCCTGACCCTAGGAGGGGCCAACGTCCTGACTTTC.

The rearrangement uses TRBV19 and TRBJ2-7; TRBD1 matches 9 bases. V lost 3 bases, J lost 5 bases, and 5 bases stayed unmatched. Germline-derived CDR1 and CDR2 are LNHDA and SQIVND (reference sequence). This CDR3 region has 14 residues. The DNA of the CDR3 is TGTGCCAGTAGTATTTACAGGGGGCGAGACGAGCAGTACTTC. This gives the protein CASSIYRGRDEQYF.

CDR3 nucleotides: TGTGCCAGCAGCGGGCCCCAGGGGAAGGTAGAGACCCAGTACTTC. Protein product: CASSGPQGKVETQYF. The gene calls are TRBV5-4 and TRBJ2-5; possibly TRBD1 for D (6 bases). The CDR3 consists of 15 residues. The germline V and J ends were trimmed by 4 bases and 4 bases, with 17 bases remaining between them. Germline CDR1 reads SGHNT; CDR2 reads YYREEE (reference sequence).

V and J are TRBV6-5 and TRBJ2-2, with 7 bases that match TRBD1. J was trimmed by 6 bases and V by 2 bases; bases with no gene match: 3. Germline CDR1 reads MNHEY; CDR2 reads SVGAGI. The CDR3 spans 14 residues. The CDR3 nucleotides read TGTGCCAGCAGTTACATGACAGGGCCCGGGGAGCTGTTTTTT. This codes for CASSYMTGPGELFF.

The sample holds a few counts of this clone. The genes are TRBV19 and TRBJ1-1; 7 bases fit TRBD1. Germline CDR1 reads LNHDA; CDR2 reads SQIVND (reference sequence). Trimming cost V 8 bases and J 3 bases; bases outside gene matches: 6. The CDR3 loop spans 13 amino acids. CDR3 amino acids: CASYRGGHTEAFF. CDR3 nucleotide sequence: TGTGCCAGTTACAGGGGAGGGCACACTGAAGCTTTCTTT.

This clone was detected a few times. V usage is TRBV7-3 and J usage is TRBJ1-1, with D unclear. Trimming cost V 3 bases and J 1 base, with 6 bases left between them. The germline V gene has CDR1 SGHTA and CDR2 FQGTGA. This CDR3 region has 13 residues. In nucleotides, the CDR3 is TGTGCCAGCAGCTTCGACACGAACACTGAAGCTTTCTTT. It translates to CASSFDTNTEAFF. The full variable domain, completed using reference TRBV7-3 and TRBJ1-1, is GAGVSQTPSNKVTEKGKYVELRCDPISGHTALYWYRQSLGQGPEFLIYFQGTGAADDSGLPNDRFFAVRPEGSVSTLKIQRTERGDSAVYLCASSFDTNTEAFFGQGTRLTVV.

The chain joins TRBV25-1 to TRBJ2-1; 10 nucleotides align to TRBD2. Germline V gene lookup returns CDR1 MGHDK and CDR2 SYGVNS. Unmatched junction bases numbered 6, after V lost 3 bases and J lost 7 bases. The CDR3 length is 15 residues. CDR3 region: CASSDRLAGGNEQFF. The CDR3 nucleotides read TGTGCCAGCAGTGATCGACTAGCGGGCGGGAATGAGCAGTTCTTC.

This clone occurred a few times. This chain joins TRBV19 and TRBJ1-2; TRBD1 matches 7 bases. The junction had 6 bases not matched to a gene; V was cut back by 5 bases and J by 0 bases. The CDR3 is 15 amino acids. The germline CDR1 and CDR2 sequences are LNHDA and SQIVND (reference sequence). The DNA for the CDR3 is TGTGCCAGTAGTTCTACAGGGGCAGCTAACTATGGCTACACCTTC. It specifies CASSSTGAANYGYTF. Full variable domain (rest looked up from reference TRBV19 and TRBJ1-2): DGGITQSPKYLFRKEGQNVTLSCEQNLNHDAMYWYRQDPGQGLRLIYYSQIVNDFQKGDIAEGYSVSREKKESFPLTVTSAQKNPTAFYLCASSSTGAANYGYTFGSGTRLTVV.

The V and J genes are TRBV5-5 and TRBJ1-4; tentatively, D is TRBD1 (5 bases). Per the germline V gene, CDR1 is SGHKS and CDR2 is YYEKEE (reference sequence). V gave up 1 base and J gave up 7 bases, with 14 bases separating them. CDR3 length: 15 residues. The CDR3 region is CASSLTGRTGEKLFF. The CDR3 coding sequence is TGTGCCAGCAGCTTGACGGGGAGAACAGGTGAAAAACTGTTTTTT.

The chain uses TRBV13 and TRBJ2-1; 16 bases match TRBD2. Per the germline V gene, CDR1 is PRHDT and CDR2 is FYEKMQ (reference sequence). J gave up 7 bases and V 8 bases, and 14 bases lay outside the gene matches. The CDR3 totals 18 residues. Here the CDR3 DNA reads TGTGCCAGCCACATTCCGGGACTAGCGGGGGGGCCGGGAAATGAGCAGTTCTTC. This gives the protein CASHIPGLAGGPGNEQFF.

In DNA form, the CDR3 reads TGCAGCGCCCGTTACGGGGGGGCCGAGACCGGGGAGCTGTTTTTT. Protein product: CSARYGGAETGELFF. The chain recombines TRBV29-1 with TRBJ2-2; TRBD2 matches at 8 bases. Unmatched junction bases numbered 12, after V lost 7 bases and J lost 5 bases. The CDR3 covers 15 residues. Germline loops: CDR1 SQVTM, CDR2 ANQGSEA.